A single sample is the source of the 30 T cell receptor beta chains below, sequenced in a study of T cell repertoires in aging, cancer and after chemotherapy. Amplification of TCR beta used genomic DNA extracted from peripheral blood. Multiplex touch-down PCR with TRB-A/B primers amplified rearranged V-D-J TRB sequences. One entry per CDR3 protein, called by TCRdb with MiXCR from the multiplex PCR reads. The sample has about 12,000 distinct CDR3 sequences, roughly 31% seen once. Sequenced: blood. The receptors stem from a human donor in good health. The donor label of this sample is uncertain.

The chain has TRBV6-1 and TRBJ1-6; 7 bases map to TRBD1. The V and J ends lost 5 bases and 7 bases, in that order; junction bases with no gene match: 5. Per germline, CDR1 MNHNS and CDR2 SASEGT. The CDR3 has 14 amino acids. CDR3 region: CASSPQGENSPLHF. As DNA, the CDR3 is TGTGCCAGCAGTCCCCAGGGGGAGAATTCACCCCTCCACTTT.

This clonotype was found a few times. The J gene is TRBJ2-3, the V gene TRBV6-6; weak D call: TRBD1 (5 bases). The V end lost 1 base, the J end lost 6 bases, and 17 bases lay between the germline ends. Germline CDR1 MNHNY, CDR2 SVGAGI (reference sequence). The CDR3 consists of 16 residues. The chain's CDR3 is CASSYLEVWGHDTQYF. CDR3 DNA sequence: TGTGCCAGCAGTTACTTAGAGGTCTGGGGCCACGATACGCAGTATTTT.

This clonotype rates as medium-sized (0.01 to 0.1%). CDR3 residues: CSVEGSGPYGYTF. The CDR3 DNA reads TGCAGCGTTGAAGGCTCGGGGCCCTATGGCTACACCTTC. This chain uses TRBV29-1 with TRBJ1-2, with D maybe TRBD1 (5 bases). V lost 1 base to trimming and J lost 4 bases, with 10 bases between them. Germline V lookup: CDR1 SQVTM, CDR2 ANQGSEA. This CDR3 spans 13 amino acids.

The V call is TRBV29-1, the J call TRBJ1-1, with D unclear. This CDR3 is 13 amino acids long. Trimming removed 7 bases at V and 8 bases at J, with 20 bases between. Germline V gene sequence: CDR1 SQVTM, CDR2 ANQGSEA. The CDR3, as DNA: TGCAGCGCCAGGAGTTGGGAGAGAGGGGAAGCTTTCTTT. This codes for CSARSWERGEAFF.

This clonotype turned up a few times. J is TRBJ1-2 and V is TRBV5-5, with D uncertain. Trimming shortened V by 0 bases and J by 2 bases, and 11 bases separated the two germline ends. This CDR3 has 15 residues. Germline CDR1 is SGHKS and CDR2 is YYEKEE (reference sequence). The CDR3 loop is CASSLDAGQNYGYTF. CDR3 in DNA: TGTGCCAGCAGCTTGGATGCGGGCCAGAACTATGGCTACACCTTC.

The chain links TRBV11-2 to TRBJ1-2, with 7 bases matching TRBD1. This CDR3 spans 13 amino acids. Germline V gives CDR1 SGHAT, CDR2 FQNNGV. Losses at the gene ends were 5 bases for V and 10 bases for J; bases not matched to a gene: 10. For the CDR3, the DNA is TGTGCCAGCAGCCTCACACGACAGGGTTTCTACACCTTC. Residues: CASSLTRQGFYTF.

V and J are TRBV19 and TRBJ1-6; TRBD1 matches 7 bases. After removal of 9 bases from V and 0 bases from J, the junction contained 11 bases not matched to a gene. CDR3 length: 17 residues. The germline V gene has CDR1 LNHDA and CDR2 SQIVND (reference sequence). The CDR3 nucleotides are TGTGCCAGCTCCGCCGGGACAGACAGCTCCTATAATTCACCCCTCCACTTT. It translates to CASSAGTDSSYNSPLHF. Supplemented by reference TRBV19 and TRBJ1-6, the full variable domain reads DGGITQSPKYLFRKEGQNVTLSCEQNLNHDAMYWYRQDPGQGLRLIYYSQIVNDFQKGDIAEGYSVSREKKESFPLTVTSAQKNPTAFYLCASSAGTDSSYNSPLHFGNGTRLTVT.

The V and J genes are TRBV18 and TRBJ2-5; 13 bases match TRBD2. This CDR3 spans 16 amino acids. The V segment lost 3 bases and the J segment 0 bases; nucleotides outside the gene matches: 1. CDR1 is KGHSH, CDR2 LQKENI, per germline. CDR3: CASSPGLAGNQETQYF. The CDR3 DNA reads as TGTGCCAGCTCACCGGGACTAGCGGGAAACCAAGAGACCCAGTACTTC.

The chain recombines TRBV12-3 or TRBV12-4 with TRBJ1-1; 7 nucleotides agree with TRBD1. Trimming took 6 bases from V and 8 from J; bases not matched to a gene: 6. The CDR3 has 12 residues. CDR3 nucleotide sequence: TGTGCCAGCAGCACCGGGACAGCCGAAGCTTTCTTT. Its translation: CASSTGTAEAFF.

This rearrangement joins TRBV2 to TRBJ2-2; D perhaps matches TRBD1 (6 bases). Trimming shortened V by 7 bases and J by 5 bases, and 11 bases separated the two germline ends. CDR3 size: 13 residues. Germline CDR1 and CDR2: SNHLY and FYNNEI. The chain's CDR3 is CASTGTKTGELFF. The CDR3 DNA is TGTGCCAGCACCGGGACAAAGACCGGGGAGCTGTTTTTT. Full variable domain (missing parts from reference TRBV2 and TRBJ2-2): EPEVTQTPSHQVTQMGQEVILRCVPISNHLYFYWYRQILGQKVEFLVSFYNNEISEKSEIFDDQFSVERPDGSNFTLKIRSTKLEDSAMYFCASTGTKTGELFFGEGSRLTVL.

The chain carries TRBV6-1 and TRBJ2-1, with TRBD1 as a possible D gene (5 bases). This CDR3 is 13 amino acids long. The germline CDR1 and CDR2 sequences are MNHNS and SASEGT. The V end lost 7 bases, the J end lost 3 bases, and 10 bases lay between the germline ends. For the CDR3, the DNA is TGTGCCAGCAAGTGGGGCCGCTACAATGAGCAGTTCTTC. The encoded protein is CASKWGRYNEQFF.

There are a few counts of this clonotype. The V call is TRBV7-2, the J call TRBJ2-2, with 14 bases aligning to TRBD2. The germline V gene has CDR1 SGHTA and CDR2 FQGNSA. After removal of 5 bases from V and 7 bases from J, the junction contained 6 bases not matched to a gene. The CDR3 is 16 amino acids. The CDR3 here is CASSMGLAGVDGELFF. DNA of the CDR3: TGTGCCAGCAGCATGGGACTAGCGGGGGTGGACGGGGAGCTGTTTTTT.

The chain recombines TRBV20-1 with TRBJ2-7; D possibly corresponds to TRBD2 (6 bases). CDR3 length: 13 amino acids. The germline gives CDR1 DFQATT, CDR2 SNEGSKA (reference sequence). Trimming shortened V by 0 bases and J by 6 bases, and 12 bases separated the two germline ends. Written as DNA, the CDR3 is TGCAGTGCTAGAGATTGGGGGGTGGGCGAGCAGTACTTC. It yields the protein CSARDWGVGEQYF.

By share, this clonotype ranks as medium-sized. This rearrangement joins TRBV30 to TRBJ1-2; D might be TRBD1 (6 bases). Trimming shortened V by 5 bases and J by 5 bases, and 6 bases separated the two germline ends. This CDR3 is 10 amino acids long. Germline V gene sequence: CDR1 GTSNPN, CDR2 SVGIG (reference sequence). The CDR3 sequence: CAWGQYGYTF. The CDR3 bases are TGTGCCTGGGGACAGTATGGCTACACCTTC.

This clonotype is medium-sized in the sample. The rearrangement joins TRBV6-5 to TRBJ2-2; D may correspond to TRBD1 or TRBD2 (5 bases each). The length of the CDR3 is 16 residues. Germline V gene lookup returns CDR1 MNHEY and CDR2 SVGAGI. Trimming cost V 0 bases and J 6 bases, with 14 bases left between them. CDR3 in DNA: TGTGCCAGCAGTTACTCGTTAGGGGCGCGGGCCGGGGAGCTGTTTTTT. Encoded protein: CASSYSLGARAGELFF.

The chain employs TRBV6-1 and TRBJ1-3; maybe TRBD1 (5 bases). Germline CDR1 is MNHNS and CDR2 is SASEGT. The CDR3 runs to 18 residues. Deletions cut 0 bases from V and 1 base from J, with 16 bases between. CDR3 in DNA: TGTGCCAGCAGTGAAGCTAGGTTTTCAGGGACGTCTGGAAACACCATATATTTT. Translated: CASSEARFSGTSGNTIYF.

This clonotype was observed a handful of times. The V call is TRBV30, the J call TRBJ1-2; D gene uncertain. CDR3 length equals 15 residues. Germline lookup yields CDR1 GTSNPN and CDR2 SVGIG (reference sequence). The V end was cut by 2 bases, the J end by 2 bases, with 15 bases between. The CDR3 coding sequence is TGTGCCTGGAGTAGGCTTAAGGGAAGCAACTATGGCTACACCTTC. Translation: CAWSRLKGSNYGYTF.

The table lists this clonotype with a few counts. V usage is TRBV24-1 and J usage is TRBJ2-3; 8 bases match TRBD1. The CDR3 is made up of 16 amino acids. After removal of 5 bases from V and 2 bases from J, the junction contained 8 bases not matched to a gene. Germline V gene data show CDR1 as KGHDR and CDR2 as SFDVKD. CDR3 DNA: TGTGCCACCAGTGGGCCAGGGACAGGTCACACAGATACGCAGTATTTT. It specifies CATSGPGTGHTDTQYF.

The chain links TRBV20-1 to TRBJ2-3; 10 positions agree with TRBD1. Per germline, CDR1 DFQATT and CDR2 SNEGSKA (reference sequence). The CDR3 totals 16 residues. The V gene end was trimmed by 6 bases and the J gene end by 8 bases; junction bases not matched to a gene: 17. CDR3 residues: CSAHLVGQGVVGTQYF. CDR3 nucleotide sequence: TGCAGTGCCCACCTTGTCGGACAGGGGGTAGTTGGTACGCAGTATTTT.

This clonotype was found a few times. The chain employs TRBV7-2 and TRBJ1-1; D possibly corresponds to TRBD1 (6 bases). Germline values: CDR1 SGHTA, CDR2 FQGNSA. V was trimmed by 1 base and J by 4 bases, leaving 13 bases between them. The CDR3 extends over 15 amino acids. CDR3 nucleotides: TGTGCCAGCAGCTTAGAAGGGGGTGTGGTCACTGAAGCTTTCTTT. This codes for CASSLEGGVVTEAFF.

The chain's CDR3 is CASSRSNEQYF. DNA of the CDR3: TGTGCCAGCAGCCGCAGCAACGAGCAGTACTTC. V and J are TRBV6-2 or TRBV6-3 and TRBJ2-7; D is undetermined. The CDR3 extends over 11 amino acids. Per germline, CDR1 MNHEY and CDR2 SVGEGT. Deletions cut 6 bases from V and 5 bases from J, with 8 bases between.

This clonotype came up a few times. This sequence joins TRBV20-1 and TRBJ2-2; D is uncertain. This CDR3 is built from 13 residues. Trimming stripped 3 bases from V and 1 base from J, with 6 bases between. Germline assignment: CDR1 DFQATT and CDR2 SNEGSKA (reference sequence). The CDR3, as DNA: TGCAGTGCTAGGCGAGGGAACACCGGGGAGCTGTTTTTT. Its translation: CSARRGNTGELFF.

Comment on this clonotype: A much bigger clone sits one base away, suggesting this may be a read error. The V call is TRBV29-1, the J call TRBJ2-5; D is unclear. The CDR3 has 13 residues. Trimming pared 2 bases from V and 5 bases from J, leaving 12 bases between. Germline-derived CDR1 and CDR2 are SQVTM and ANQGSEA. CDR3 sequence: CSVESVPRETQYF. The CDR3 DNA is TGCAGCGTTGAATCAGTCCCGCGTGAGACCCAGTACTTC. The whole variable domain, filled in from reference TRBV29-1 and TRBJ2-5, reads SAVISQKPSRDICQRGTSLTIQCQVDSQVTMMFWYRQQPGQSLTLIATANQGSEATYESGFVIDKFPISRPNLTFSTLTVSNMSPEDSSIYLCSVESVPRETQYFGPGTRLLVL.

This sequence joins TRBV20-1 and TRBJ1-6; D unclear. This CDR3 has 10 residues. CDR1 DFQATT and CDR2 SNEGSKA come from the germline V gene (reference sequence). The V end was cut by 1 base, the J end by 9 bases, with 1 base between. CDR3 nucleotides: TGCAGTGCTAGAGTTTCACCCCTCCACTTT. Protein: CSARVSPLHF.

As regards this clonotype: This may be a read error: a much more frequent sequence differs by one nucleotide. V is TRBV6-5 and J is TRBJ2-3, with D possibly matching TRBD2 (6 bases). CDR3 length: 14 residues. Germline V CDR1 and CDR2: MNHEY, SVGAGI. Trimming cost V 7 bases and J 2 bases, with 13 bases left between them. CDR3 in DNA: TGTGCCAGCACTTCGGGACTTCTCACAGATACGCAGTATTTT. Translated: CASTSGLLTDTQYF.

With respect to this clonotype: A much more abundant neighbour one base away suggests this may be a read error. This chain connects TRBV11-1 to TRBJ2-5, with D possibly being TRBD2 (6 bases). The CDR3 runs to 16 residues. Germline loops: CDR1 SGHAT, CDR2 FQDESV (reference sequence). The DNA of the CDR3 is TGTGCCAGCGGGTCGGGACGCCACCCATCGGGGGAGACCCAGCACTTC. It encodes CASGSGRHPSGETQHF. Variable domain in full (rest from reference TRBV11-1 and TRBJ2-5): EAEVAQSPRYKITEKSQAVAFWCDPISGHATLYWYRQILGQGPELLVQFQDESVVDDSQLPKDRFSAERLKGVDSTLKIQPAELGDSAMYLCASGSGRHPSGETQHFGPGTRLLVL.

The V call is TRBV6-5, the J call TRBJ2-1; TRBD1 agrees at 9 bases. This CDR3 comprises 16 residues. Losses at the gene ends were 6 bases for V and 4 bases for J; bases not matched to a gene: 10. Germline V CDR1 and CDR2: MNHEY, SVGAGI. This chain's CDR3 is CASRLTRDRVYNEQFF. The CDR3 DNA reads TGTGCCAGCAGACTAACCCGGGACAGGGTGTACAATGAGCAGTTCTTC.

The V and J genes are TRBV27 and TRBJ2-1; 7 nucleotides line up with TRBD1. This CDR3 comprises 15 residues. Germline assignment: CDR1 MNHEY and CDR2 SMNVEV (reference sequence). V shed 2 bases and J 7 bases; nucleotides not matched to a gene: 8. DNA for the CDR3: TGTGCCAGCAGTTTAGGGTCAGGGGGTAGTAATGAGCAGTTCTTC. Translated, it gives CASSLGSGGSNEQFF.

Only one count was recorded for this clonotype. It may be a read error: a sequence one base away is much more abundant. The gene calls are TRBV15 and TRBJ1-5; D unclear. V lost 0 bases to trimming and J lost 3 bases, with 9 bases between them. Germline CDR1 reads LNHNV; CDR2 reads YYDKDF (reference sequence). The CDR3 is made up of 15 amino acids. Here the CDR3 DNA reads TGTGCCACCAGCAGAGATCCATGGAACAATCAGCCCCAGCATTTT. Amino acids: CATSRDPWNNQPQHF.

The DNA for the CDR3 is TGTGCCAGCAGCTTTAACGTGGGCGCGAACACTGAAGCTTTCTTT. It translates to CASSFNVGANTEAFF. This rearrangement joins TRBV5-4 to TRBJ1-1; D unclear. Trimming took 2 bases from V and 1 from J, leaving 12 bases between them. CDR3 length: 15 residues. The germline CDR1 and CDR2 sequences are SGHNT and YYREEE (reference sequence). The full variable domain, its missing parts supplied by reference TRBV5-4 and TRBJ1-1, is ETGVTQSPTHLIKTRGQQVTLRCSSQSGHNTVSWYQQALGQGPQFIFQYYREEENGRGNFPPRFSGLQFPNYSSELNVNALELDDSALYLCASSFNVGANTEAFFGQGTRLTVV.